The next 5 T cell receptor beta chains were all read from a single sample in a study of cytomegalovirus exposure and HLA in healthy donors. The primer mix had 60 Vbeta and 13 Jbeta primers. Clones were sequenced by immunoSEQ multiplex PCR, and TCRdb holds only the in-frame ones, with some missing. This repertoire shows over 100,000 clones, 80% found once; its top ten account for 2.1%. Sequenced material: PBMCs. These receptors all stem from a young man in good health and CMV-seronegative.

The rearrangement joins TRBV7-9 to TRBJ2-3; D unresolved. This CDR3 has 14 amino acids. CDR1 is SEHNR and CDR2 is FQNEAQ in the germline V gene (reference sequence). V was shortened by 5 bases and J by 1 base, with 10 bases between the two germline ends. Here the CDR3 reads CASSPSLRTDTQYF. The CDR3 DNA reads as TGTGCCAGCAGCCCTTCCCTACGCACAGATACGCAGTATTTT.

The chain employs TRBV7-9 and TRBJ1-1; D unresolved. Trimming left V 3 bases short and J 7 bases short, with 12 bases between. The CDR3 length is 13 residues. Germline V gene lookup returns CDR1 SEHNR and CDR2 FQNEAQ (reference sequence). The CDR3 loop is CASSFPGRSEAFF. The CDR3 bases are TGTGCCAGCAGCTTCCCTGGGAGAAGTGAAGCTTTCTTT.

This rearrangement joins TRBV27 to TRBJ1-1; the D is unclear. V shed 5 bases and J shed 1 base, with 11 bases lying between them. The CDR3 runs 14 residues. Germline CDR1 reads MNHEY; CDR2 reads SMNVEV (reference sequence). The CDR3 spells CASSTNTGNTEAFF. The CDR3 DNA is TGTGCCAGCAGTACTAACACGGGGAACACTGAAGCTTTCTTT.

The chain combines TRBV5-5 with TRBJ1-5; maybe TRBD1 (5 bases). The ends were cut back, 0 bases at V and 0 bases at J, with 16 bases in the middle. Germline-derived CDR1 and CDR2 are SGHKS and YYEKEE (reference sequence). This CDR3 has 18 amino acids. CDR3 DNA sequence: TGTGCCAGCAGCTTGGCCGGGGGTTGGAGATCTAGCAATCAGCCCCAGCATTTT. Protein sequence: CASSLAGGWRSSNQPQHF.

This clone was seen a few times. This chain connects TRBV7-9 to TRBJ2-6, with 7 positions matching TRBD1. This CDR3 is 17 amino acids long. Germline CDR1 is SEHNR and CDR2 is FQNEAQ (reference sequence). J lost 0 bases, V lost 10 bases, and 12 bases had no gene match. As DNA, the CDR3 is TGTGCCATCTCCGGACAGGTTCTACACTCTGGGGCCAACGTCCTGACTTTC. Translated, it gives CAISGQVLHSGANVLTF.